A selection of T cell receptor beta chains follows, all from one sample in a study of yellow fever vaccine responses in identical twins. MiXCR, run by TCRdb on the RT-PCR reads, gives a single entry per CDR3 protein. Seen here are a few thousand distinct CDR3 sequences, about nine tenths observed once, and the top ten hold roughly 3.1%. Source: T cells from blood (PBMCs), unsorted or a sorted subset (not recorded which), taken before or after yellow fever vaccination (not recorded which). Receptors originate from a woman aged 18-30 years who received the yellow fever vaccine. Each CDR3 is given with its conserved first and last residue. The D gene is left open where the match is weak. The size field is filled for only some rows; it gives once, few, many or a size class.

D gene	V gene	J gene	clone size	CDR3 DNA	CDR3 protein
TRBD2	TRBV25-1	TRBJ2-5	-	TGTGCCAGCGTGGAGGGAGGGGAAGAGACCCAGTACTTC	CASVEGGEETQYF
-	TRBV18	TRBJ1-3	-	TGTGCCAGCTCACCACGGGATGGAAACACCATATATTTT	CASSPRDGNTIYF
-	TRBV7-3	TRBJ2-2	-	TGTGCCAGCAGCTTAACGGAGAGCTTGGCCACCGGGGAGCTGTTTTTT	CASSLTESLATGELFF
-	TRBV11-2	TRBJ1-5	-	TGTGCCAGCAGCTTAGATTTACGGGGCTATCAGCCCCAGCATTTT	CASSLDLRGYQPQHF
TRBD1	TRBV29-1	TRBJ1-2	-	TGCAGCGTTGGGGGGGGACAGGGAGGCTCGGACTATGGCTACACCTTC	CSVGGGQGGSDYGYTF
-	TRBV5-1	TRBJ1-1	few	TGCGCCAGCAGCTTGGCTACGGGGTTTGGGACTGAAGCTTTCTTT	CASSLATGFGTEAFF
TRBD2	TRBV29-1	TRBJ2-3	-	TGCAGCGTTGAAAAGCCTAGCGGGGGGACAGATACGCAGTATTTT	CSVEKPSGGTDTQYF
-	TRBV28	TRBJ2-3	once	TGTGCCAGCAGTTTAGGACAGCTCACAGATACGCAGTATTTT	CASSLGQLTDTQYF
-	TRBV28	TRBJ1-5	-	TGTGCCAGCACTAACAGGGTAGCTCAGCCCCAGCATTTT	CASTNRVAQPQHF
-	TRBV29-1	TRBJ2-4	-	TGCAGCGTTGACTCGGCAGAAGGCATTCAGTACTTC	CSVDSAEGIQYF
TRBD2	TRBV15	TRBJ2-7	-	TGTGCCACCAGCAGAGGGCTAGCGGGGGGTAGTAGCTACGAGCAGTACTTC	CATSRGLAGGSSYEQYF
-	TRBV7-2	TRBJ2-5	-	TGTGCCAGCAGCCCCAGCAGATCCCAAGAGACCCAGTACTTC	CASSPSRSQETQYF
-	TRBV12-3/TRBV12-4	TRBJ2-5	-	TGTGCCAGCAGTTTAGCGGCGTACCAAGAGACCCAGTACTTC	CASSLAAYQETQYF
TRBD1	TRBV5-1	TRBJ1-6	-	TGCGCCAGCAGCTCGACAGGGCTCAATTCACCCCTCCACTTT	CASSSTGLNSPLHF
-	TRBV11-3	TRBJ2-1	-	TGTGCCAGCAGCCCCTACCCAGGGCTCCAAAATGAGCAGTTCTTC	CASSPYPGLQNEQFF
-	TRBV18	TRBJ1-2	few	TGTGCCAGCTCACCACAGGGGGACCTTAACTATGGCTACACCTTC	CASSPQGDLNYGYTF
TRBD1	TRBV11-1	TRBJ1-2	once	TGTGCCAGCAGCTTAGGCACAGGGGGCTGCTATGGCTACACCTTC	CASSLGTGGCYGYTF
-	TRBV28	TRBJ1-2	-	TGTGCCAGCAGTTACGAGCAGTTCTATGGCTACACCTTC	CASSYEQFYGYTF
-	TRBV10-1	TRBJ2-7	-	TGCGCCAGCAGTGAGGGGGCAGAGAGCTCCTACGAGCAGTACTTC	CASSEGAESSYEQYF
-	TRBV4-2	TRBJ2-2	-	TGTGCCAGCAGCCCCTCCGGGCTCCGGGCCGGGGAGCTGTTTTTT	CASSPSGLRAGELFF
-	TRBV9	TRBJ2-3	-	TGTGCCAGCAGCGTCTCTTCAGATACGCAGTATTTT	CASSVSSDTQYF
-	TRBV19	TRBJ1-1	-	TGTGCCGGGACCTTGGACACTGAAGCTTTCTTT	CAGTLDTEAFF
TRBD2	TRBV7-2	TRBJ2-3	-	TGTGCCAGCAGCCGGGGGGGCCCAGATACGCAGTATTTT	CASSRGGPDTQYF
-	TRBV29-1	TRBJ1-1	-	TGCAGCGTTGACGATAGGGGGGGCACTGAAGCTTTCTTT	CSVDDRGGTEAFF
-	TRBV27	TRBJ2-5	once	TGTGCCAGCAGCCCCCAGTCAGGGACCCAGTACTTC	CASSPQSGTQYF
TRBD2	TRBV27	TRBJ2-1	-	TGTGCCAGCAGTCCATGGCGAAGGGAGGGTGAGCAGTTCTTC	CASSPWRREGEQFF
-	TRBV27	TRBJ2-2	-	TGTGCCAGCAGTTTACGGAGTGGCCGGGAGCTGTTTTTT	CASSLRSGRELFF
-	TRBV5-4	TRBJ2-3	-	TGTGCCAGCAGCTTGGTAGCGGCAGATACGCAGTATTTT	CASSLVAADTQYF
-	TRBV4-2	TRBJ2-1	-	TGTGCCAGCAGCCAAAGACCAGGGACCTACAATGAGCAGTTCTTC	CASSQRPGTYNEQFF
-	TRBV29-1	TRBJ1-3	-	TGCAGCGTTGGGTCCGGAGGAAACACCATATATTTT	CSVGSGGNTIYF
-	TRBV24-1	TRBJ2-1	-	TGTGCCACCAGTGATCCTGAGGGGGGAGTAGATGAGCAGTTCTTC	CATSDPEGGVDEQFF
-	TRBV7-3	TRBJ2-1	-	TGTGCCAGCAGCTTAAATGTGGGGGGTGGCCCCTACAATGAGCAGTTCTTC	CASSLNVGGGPYNEQFF
TRBD1	TRBV20-1	TRBJ1-1	-	TGCAGTGCTAGACAGGGGGCGAGAACTGAAGCTTTCTTT	CSARQGARTEAFF
-	TRBV4-1	TRBJ2-5	-	TGCGCCAGCAGCCTAAACATTCAGATTGAGACCCAGTACTTC	CASSLNIQIETQYF
TRBD1	TRBV30	TRBJ2-2	-	TGTGCCTGGAGTGGGAACAGGGGACGCGGGGAGCTGTTTTTT	CAWSGNRGRGELFF
-	TRBV19	TRBJ2-7	-	TGTGCCAGTAGCCCGCATGACAACTCCTACGAGCAGTACTTC	CASSPHDNSYEQYF
TRBD1	TRBV6-1	TRBJ2-1	-	TGTGCCAGCATCGACAGGGACCAGGGGGCCATTGAGCAGTTCTTC	CASIDRDQGAIEQFF
-	TRBV9	TRBJ1-4	-	TGTGCCAGCAGCGTAGCTACAGGGCTAAATGAAAAACTGTTTTTT	CASSVATGLNEKLFF
-	TRBV12-3/TRBV12-4	TRBJ1-1	-	TGTGCCAGCAGTTTGAGATGGGCAGGTGGGGGGACTGAAGCTTTCTTT	CASSLRWAGGGTEAFF
-	TRBV3-1	TRBJ1-2	-	TGTGCCAGCGGAGGACAACCCTATGGCTACACCTTC	CASGGQPYGYTF
-	TRBV29-1	TRBJ1-2	-	TGCAGCGTTTATGGCTACACCTTC	CSVYGYTF
-	TRBV9	TRBJ2-6	once	TGTGCCAGCAGCGTTGGTGGGGCCAACGTCCTGACTTTC	CASSVGGANVLTF
-	TRBV7-2	TRBJ2-1	-	TGTGCCAGCGGCCCCGGGGCAACCTACAATGAGCAGTTCTTC	CASGPGATYNEQFF
-	TRBV4-1	TRBJ2-1	-	TGCGCCAGCAGCCAAGGACAGTACAATGAGCAGTTCTTC	CASSQGQYNEQFF
-	TRBV12-3/TRBV12-4	TRBJ2-1	-	TGTGCCAGCAGTTTTGTGAGCACCTACAATGAGCAGTTCTTC	CASSFVSTYNEQFF
TRBD1	TRBV11-1	TRBJ2-7	-	TGTGCCAGCAGCGCCCCCGGGACAGGGGTCTACGAGCAGTACTTC	CASSAPGTGVYEQYF
-	TRBV6-2/TRBV6-3	TRBJ1-2	-	TGTGCCAGCAGTTACTCGCCGGCAAACTATGGCTACACCTTC	CASSYSPANYGYTF
-	TRBV29-1	TRBJ2-1	few	TGCAGCGTTGATAGTGGAAGGGGCTCCTACAATGAGCAGTTCTTC	CSVDSGRGSYNEQFF